This T cell receptor (beta chain) was captured in a study of blood T cell repertoires in COVID-19. Study details: There were acute and convalescent COVID-19 samples, and they came from the United States, Italy and Spain. T cells, B-cell-depleted T cells, or PBMCs supplied cDNA or gDNA.

V lost 6 bases to trimming and J lost 2 bases; unmatched junction nucleotides: 5. The CDR3 is 13 residues long. From germline, CDR1 is SGHRS and CDR2 YFSETQ. In the source study's methods: Reference gene primer amplification in the assay estimated nucleated cell counts. TCRdb's table, derived via immunoSEQ multiplex PCR, lists solely in-frame clones and lacks some. V, J and clone size derive from that table, while D and trimming were established from the DNA sequence. The repertoire has under 150,000 clones, roughly 77% of them found once; the top ten carry around 4.4%. The V call is TRBV5-1, the J call TRBJ2-7; 7 bases align to TRBD2. Sequenced sample: peripheral blood. The sequence was obtained from a man between 60 and 75 years old with acute or convalescent COVID-19. CDR3 loop: CASKRGLAYEQYF. The CDR3 DNA reads as TGCGCCAGCAAACGTGGACTAGCCTACGAGCAGTACTTC.